This T cell receptor (beta chain) was identified during a study of blood T cells in healthy people across ages. Using a J-beta primer mix together with a sample-barcoded 5' primer, a second PCR was run for roughly 7 to 12 cycles. TCRdb re-derived calls from the 5' RACE reads in MiXCR, one entry per CDR3 protein. The data contain 450,000 to 650,000 distinct CDR3 sequences, around 24% of them seen just once; the ten biggest clones take up around 10%. Germline-derived CDR1 and CDR2 are SGHRS and YFSETQ. The CDR3 extends over 14 amino acids. V dropped 0 bases and J dropped 6 bases, with 9 bases sitting between them. The sample was also linked to a second study, of T cells of mothers and their children. That work states: Material was donated by three healthy Caucasian mothers and their six children.

V usage is TRBV5-1 and J usage is TRBJ2-2; no definite D call. The sample taken for sequencing was blood. This receptor was obtained from a boy younger than 18 in good health. CDR3 sequence (DNA): TGCGCCAGCAGCTTGGCCCTCCCGTCCGGGGAGCTGTTTTTT. As protein: CASSLALPSGELFF.